The clone carrying this T cell receptor beta chain has just a few counts. Its antigen remains unknown. Germline V gene lookup returns CDR1 GTSNPN and CDR2 SVGIG (reference sequence). Trimming pared 2 bases from V and 3 bases from J, leaving 13 bases between. The CDR3 totals 14 residues. This specimen belongs to a study of CD8 T cells in ankylosing spondylitis. Findings and limits, study-wide: Disease-linked clones reportedly concentrated significantly in matched ankylosing spondylitis synovial fluid. Disease-linked clones were CD8+ and relatively rare in peripheral blood. A TCR beta motif made of eight highly homologous variants seemed typical of ankylosing spondylitis blood.

Libraries for TCR beta were made by quantitative 5'-RACE with molecular barcodes. TCRdb redid the calling of the 5' RACE reads with MiXCR, one entry per CDR3 protein. The table lists about 240,000 distinct CDR3 sequences, approximately 9% of them singletons. The source of this sequence is a male donor with ankylosing spondylitis or in good health (not recorded which). The sequenced sample consisted of blood, either unsorted or a sorted T cell fraction (not recorded which). This sequence joins TRBV30 and TRBJ1-1, with a tentative D call TRBD1 (5 bases). The CDR3 DNA follows: TGTGCCTGGAGTCCTTGGGGGGGTGACACTGAAGCTTTCTTT. Protein product: CAWSPWGGDTEAFF.